This entry lists 5 T cell receptor beta chains sequenced from one sample in a study of cytomegalovirus exposure and HLA in healthy donors. The PCR employed 60 Vbeta primers together with 13 Jbeta primers. TCRdb keeps only in-frame clones here, not all; method: immunoSEQ multiplex PCR. The repertoire includes about 160,000 clones, 65% to 90% of them detected once, and under 8% sits in the top ten. The material sequenced was PBMCs. The origin of the receptors is a man aged 50 to 59 in good health and CMV-seropositive.

The V gene is TRBV6-5, the J gene TRBJ2-6; weak D call: TRBD1 (5 bases). V was trimmed by 2 bases and J by 2 bases, leaving 7 bases between them. Germline V lookup: CDR1 MNHEY, CDR2 SVGAGI. The CDR3 sequence is 15 residues long. The chain's CDR3 is CASSYDRPGANVLTF. CDR3 DNA sequence: TGTGCCAGCAGTTACGACAGACCTGGGGCCAACGTCCTGACTTTC.

V gene TRBV7-3 combines with J gene TRBJ1-1; D remains ambiguous. Germline V gene sequence: CDR1 SGHTA, CDR2 FQGTGA. Trimming pared 1 base from V and 1 base from J, leaving 4 bases between. The CDR3 covers 13 residues. The DNA for the CDR3 is TGTGCCAGCAGCTTAAGGCCGAACACTGAAGCTTTCTTT. Translating gives CASSLRPNTEAFF.

The chain employs TRBV2 and TRBJ2-7; 7 nucleotides align to TRBD2. CDR3 size: 15 residues. CDR1 and CDR2 (germline): SNHLY, FYNNEI. The V and J ends lost 3 bases and 2 bases, in that order; junction bases with no gene match: 7. CDR3 region: CASSDGRGDTYEQYF. The CDR3 region has the DNA TGTGCCAGCAGTGATGGACGGGGGGATACCTACGAGCAGTACTTC.

J is TRBJ1-2 and V is TRBV29-1; the D gene is possibly TRBD1 (6 bases). This CDR3 contains 13 residues. Germline V gene lookup returns CDR1 SQVTM and CDR2 ANQGSEA. V was clipped by 3 bases and J by 4 bases, with 12 bases between them. DNA of the CDR3: TGCAGCGTTGAGGCAGGGGCCGGCTATGGCTACACCTTC. Its protein product is CSVEAGAGYGYTF.

The chain couples TRBV30 to TRBJ1-1; 7 positions match TRBD1. V shed 0 bases and J 4 bases; nucleotides not matched to a gene: 2. In germline, CDR1 is GTSNPN, CDR2 SVGIG (reference sequence). The CDR3 loop spans 13 amino acids. DNA for the CDR3: TGTGCCTGGAGTGTACCAGGGGGCACTGAAGCTTTCTTT. It codes for CAWSVPGGTEAFF.